This T cell receptor (beta chain) originates from a study of human T cells and chemical hapten exposure. About the research overall: Patches with 0.01% DPC went on the upper back, and the tests were read at 6 days.

Per germline, CDR1 LGHDT and CDR2 YNNKEL (reference sequence). CDR3 length: 12 amino acids. Trimming took off 5 bases at V and 4 bases at J, with 5 bases between the two ends. This clonotype was counted a few times. TCRdb re-called the RACE reads through MiXCR, storing one row per CDR3 protein. The repertoire has fewer than 100,000 distinct CDR3 sequences, about a tenth of them found once; the top ten carry approximately 2%. As to time point: patch test 2, 6 weeks after DPC sensitization. The treatment was: therapeutic diphenylcyclopropenone sensitization with weekly scalp DPC. Someone pulled total RNA out of unfractionated whole blood.

This receptor was identified in a middle-aged woman with alopecia areata. Some clones in this sample may be carry-over from other donors' samples. The specimen was whole blood, collected in connection with sensitization to the hapten diphenylcyclopropenone (DPC). The chain combines TRBV3-1 with TRBJ2-2, with D uncertain. CDR3 coding DNA: TGTGCCAGCAGCATTAGCACCGGGGAGCTGTTTTTT. Its translation is CASSISTGELFF.